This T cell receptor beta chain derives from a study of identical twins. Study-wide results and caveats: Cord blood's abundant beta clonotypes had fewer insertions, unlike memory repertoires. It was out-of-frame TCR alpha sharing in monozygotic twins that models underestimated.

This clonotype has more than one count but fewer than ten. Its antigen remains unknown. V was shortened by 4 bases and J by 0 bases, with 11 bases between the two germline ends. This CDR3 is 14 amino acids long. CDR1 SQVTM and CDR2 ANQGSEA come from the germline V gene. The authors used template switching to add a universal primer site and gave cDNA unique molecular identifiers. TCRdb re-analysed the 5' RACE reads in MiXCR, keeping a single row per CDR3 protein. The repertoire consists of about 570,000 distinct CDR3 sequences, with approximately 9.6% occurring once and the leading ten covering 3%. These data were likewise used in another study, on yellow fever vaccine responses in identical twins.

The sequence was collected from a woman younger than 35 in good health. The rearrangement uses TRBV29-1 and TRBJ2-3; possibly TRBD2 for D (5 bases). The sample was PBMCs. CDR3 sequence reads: CSVARRASTDTQYF. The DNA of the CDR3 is TGCAGCGTTGCAAGGCGGGCTAGCACAGATACGCAGTATTTT.